The 24 T cell receptor beta chains presented below share a single source sample, sequenced in a study of blood T cell repertoires in COVID-19. Here immunoSEQ multiplex PCR was the method, and the copy in TCRdb shows in-frame clones only, minus some. The repertoire holds some 140,000 clones, with about 86% as singletons. What was sequenced was PBMCs or T cells enriched from blood (not recorded which). Receptor source: a man aged 40-49 years with acute COVID-19.

CDR3 loop: CASSPGGITDTQYF. CDR3 nucleotides: TGTGCCAGCAGTCCCGGCGGGATAACAGATACGCAGTATTTT. The chain links TRBV28 to TRBJ2-3, with D possibly TRBD2 on 6 matching bases. This CDR3 spans 14 amino acids. V was cut by 5 bases and J by 3 bases, with 12 bases left in between. Germline V lookup: CDR1 MDHEN, CDR2 SYDVKM.

The CDR3 DNA reads TGCGCCAGCAGCTTGGAAACAAGCACCGGGGAGCTGTTTTTT. It translates to CASSLETSTGELFF. V is TRBV5-1 and J is TRBJ2-2; D unresolved. The germline V gene encodes CDR1 SGHRS and CDR2 YFSETQ. The V and J ends lost 0 bases and 4 bases respectively, with 7 bases between them. There are 14 residues in the CDR3. The full variable domain, rest sourced from reference TRBV5-1 and TRBJ2-2, is KAGVTQTPRYLIKTRGQQVTLSCSPISGHRSVSWYQQTPGQGLQFLFEYFSETQRNKGNFPGRFSGRQFSNSRSEMNVSTLELGDSALYLCASSLETSTGELFFGEGSRLTVL.

To note about this clone: This is likely a read error, given that the CDR3 carries no conserved phenylalanine or tryptophan at its end. V usage is TRBV3-1 (or the pseudogene TRBV3-2) and J usage is TRBJ1-2; the D is unclear. This CDR3 region has 11 residues. The V end lost 8 bases, the J end lost 8 bases, and 12 bases lay between the germline ends. The germline V gene has CDR1 LGHDT and CDR2 YNNKEL (reference sequence). The CDR3 DNA reads as TGTGCCAGCTGGTTAGCGGGAGGCTACACCCTC. Its translation: CASWLAGGYTL.

V is TRBV19 and J is TRBJ1-5; D gene ambiguous. The CDR3 runs 15 residues. Germline CDR1 is LNHDA and CDR2 is SQIVND (reference sequence). Trimming stripped 0 bases from V and 5 bases from J, with 11 bases between. CDR3 nucleotides: TGTGCCAGTAGTATAGAGTTTCTCCCTTATCAGCCCCAGCATTTT. This gives the protein CASSIEFLPYQPQHF. The full variable domain, rest sourced from reference TRBV19 and TRBJ1-5, is DGGITQSPKYLFRKEGQNVTLSCEQNLNHDAMYWYRQDPGQGLRLIYYSQIVNDFQKGDIAEGYSVSREKKESFPLTVTSAQKNPTAFYLCASSIEFLPYQPQHFGDGTRLSIL.

The chain couples TRBV7-9 to TRBJ1-3; D call uncertain. This CDR3 is built from 14 residues. The germline V gene encodes CDR1 SEHNR and CDR2 FQNEAQ (reference sequence). The V and J ends lost 3 bases and 0 bases respectively, with 6 bases between them. This chain's CDR3 is CASSLESSGNTIYF. The CDR3 bases are TGTGCCAGCAGCTTGGAGAGCTCTGGAAACACCATATATTTT.

J is TRBJ2-7 and V is TRBV7-2; 10 bases map to TRBD2. J gave up 7 bases and V 2 bases, and 5 bases lay outside the gene matches. Looked up from germline, CDR1 is SGHTA and CDR2 is FQGNSA. There are 14 residues in the CDR3. The CDR3 protein is CASSLSGRAREQYF. DNA for the CDR3: TGTGCCAGCAGCTTAAGCGGGAGGGCGAGGGAGCAGTACTTC.

The chain is built from TRBV5-1 and TRBJ2-3, with 7 bases aligning to TRBD1. Trimming removed 1 base from V and 0 bases from J; junction bases left unmatched: 5. Germline V gene sequence: CDR1 SGHRS, CDR2 YFSETQ. CDR3 size: 16 residues. The CDR3 here is CASSLPGTASTDTQYF. The CDR3 DNA is TGCGCCAGCAGCTTGCCCGGGACAGCTAGCACAGATACGCAGTATTTT.

CDR3 in amino acids: CASRTGSMNTEAFF. The CDR3 nucleotides read TGTGCCAGCAGGACAGGGAGCATGAACACTGAAGCTTTCTTT. The chain is built from TRBV6-5 and TRBJ1-1, with 7 nucleotides matching TRBD1. The CDR3 runs 14 residues. V was clipped by 6 bases and J by 0 bases; unmatched bases: 4. Germline V gives CDR1 MNHEY, CDR2 SVGAGI.

V and J are TRBV29-1 and TRBJ2-7; 13 nucleotides agree with TRBD2. The V gene end was trimmed by 4 bases and the J gene end by 5 bases; junction bases not matched to a gene: 8. The V gene's germline CDR1 is SQVTM and CDR2 ANQGSEA. The CDR3 has 15 amino acids. CDR3 loop: CSVARPGLAGDEQYF. The CDR3 region has the DNA TGCAGCGTTGCGCGCCCAGGACTAGCGGGAGACGAGCAGTACTTC.

The chain links TRBV6-5 to TRBJ1-4, with D perhaps matching TRBD1 (5 bases). This CDR3 is built from 13 residues. Deletions cut 8 bases from V and 5 bases from J, with 12 bases between. Germline V gene sequence: CDR1 MNHEY, CDR2 SVGAGI. CDR3 sequence reads: CASGIQENEKLFF. The CDR3 coding sequence is TGTGCCAGCGGTATACAGGAAAATGAAAAACTGTTTTTT.

The chain uses TRBV24-1 and TRBJ2-5; TRBD1 agrees at 7 bases. The ends lost 3 bases at V and 5 bases at J; junction bases unmatched: 5. Germline V lookup: CDR1 KGHDR, CDR2 SFDVKD. CDR3 length equals 14 residues. For the CDR3, the DNA is TGTGCCACCAGTGATCTAGACAGGGTTGAGACCCAGTACTTC. It translates to CATSDLDRVETQYF.

As for this clone: This CDR3 is also generated by other DNA sequences in the sample. This sequence joins TRBV3-1 (or the pseudogene TRBV3-2) and TRBJ2-3, with TRBD2 identical over 7 bases. After removal of 0 bases from V and 1 base from J, the junction contained 1 base not matched to a gene. This CDR3 region has 15 residues. CDR1 and CDR2 from the germline V gene are LGHDT and YNNKEL (reference sequence). The CDR3 spells CASSQEAGGTDTQYF. The CDR3 DNA is TGTGCCAGCAGCCAAGAGGCGGGAGGCACAGATACGCAGTATTTT.

This chain connects TRBV18 to TRBJ2-3; 11 bases are a match to TRBD2. After removal of 7 bases from V and 5 bases from J, the junction contained 8 bases not matched to a gene. Germline V gene lookup returns CDR1 KGHSH and CDR2 LQKENI. This CDR3 is built from 15 residues. The CDR3 nucleotides read TGTGCCAGCTGCCCTAGCGGGGGGCTAGGAGATACGCAGTATTTT. Translation: CASCPSGGLGDTQYF.

The chain uses TRBV2 and TRBJ2-1; D is possibly TRBD2 (6 bases). The CDR3 contains 14 residues. Per germline, CDR1 SNHLY and CDR2 FYNNEI. Deletions cut 3 bases from V and 6 bases from J, with 12 bases between. The CDR3 nucleotides are TGTGCCAGCAGTGATGCGGCCGGGGGCAATGAGCAGTTCTTC. Translation: CASSDAAGGNEQFF.

This clone occurred a few times. This same CDR3 is encoded by further DNA sequences in the sample. The chain is built from TRBV6-5 and TRBJ1-1; 7 positions match TRBD1. The CDR3 contains 14 residues. V trimming: 5 bases; J trimming: 1 base; junction bases outside the gene matches: 4. Germline V gene lookup returns CDR1 MNHEY and CDR2 SVGAGI. CDR3 nucleotide sequence: TGTGCCAGCAGTCCCCGGACAGGGAACACTGAAGCTTTCTTT. It encodes CASSPRTGNTEAFF.

V usage is TRBV5-1 and J usage is TRBJ2-7; D perhaps matches TRBD1 (5 bases). The CDR3 runs 14 residues. Germline V gene lookup returns CDR1 SGHRS and CDR2 YFSETQ. Trimming stripped 0 bases from V and 2 bases from J, with 9 bases between. The CDR3 is CASSLDQGTYEQYF. CDR3 sequence (DNA): TGCGCCAGCAGCTTGGACCAGGGCACCTACGAGCAGTACTTC.

Here the CDR3 DNA reads TGTGCCAGCAGGTTAGGGGGCGCGAATACGCAGTATTTT. It yields the protein CASRLGGANTQYF. This sequence joins TRBV25-1 and TRBJ2-3, with TRBD1 identical over 7 bases. This CDR3 region has 13 residues. The germline CDR1 and CDR2 sequences are MGHDK and SYGVNS. The trim removed 6 bases at V and 7 bases at J, leaving 7 bases unmatched.

This clone was counted between two and nine times. The chain recombines TRBV29-1 with TRBJ2-2; 10 nucleotides agree with TRBD1. This CDR3 has 15 residues. Trimming at V came to 7 bases and at J to 5 bases, leaving 10 bases not matched to a gene. Germline CDR1 SQVTM, CDR2 ANQGSEA. The CDR3 is CSGKLTGGQTGELFF. As DNA, the CDR3 is TGCAGCGGTAAACTGACAGGGGGCCAAACCGGGGAGCTGTTTTTT.

This chain joins TRBV9 and TRBJ1-3, with unresolved D. The germline gives CDR1 SGDLS, CDR2 YYNGEE. The CDR3 runs to 16 residues. With 4 bases removed from V and 4 bases from J, the gap between germline ends came to 18 bases. The CDR3 reads CASSPHEGTGGNTIYF. CDR3 DNA sequence: TGTGCCAGCAGCCCCCATGAGGGCACGGGCGGAAACACCATATATTTT.

V gene TRBV5-1 combines with J gene TRBJ2-7; perhaps TRBD2 as D (7 bases). CDR3 length equals 14 residues. CDR1 and CDR2 from the germline V gene are SGHRS and YFSETQ. Trimming took off 5 bases at V and 5 bases at J, with 17 bases between the two ends. DNA of the CDR3: TGCGCCAGCAGTGTGGGAGGGGACAACAACGAGCAGTACTTC. Its translation: CASSVGGDNNEQYF.

This chain connects TRBV7-2 to TRBJ2-5, with TRBD2 identical over 10 bases. After removal of 4 bases from V and 0 bases from J, the junction contained 8 bases not matched to a gene. This CDR3 region has 17 residues. CDR1 and CDR2 (germline): SGHTA, FQGNSA. CDR3 in DNA: TGTGCCAGCAGCTACGGACTAGCGGATCGGTACCAAGAGACCCAGTACTTC. Translated: CASSYGLADRYQETQYF.

V gene TRBV2 combines with J gene TRBJ2-7; D might be TRBD2 (5 bases). The V end lost 3 bases, the J end lost 0 bases, and 12 bases lay between the germline ends. Germline V gene sequence: CDR1 SNHLY, CDR2 FYNNEI. The CDR3 is 15 amino acids. The CDR3, as DNA: TGTGCCAGCAGTGATAAAGGCCGGGACTCCTACGAGCAGTACTTC. It encodes CASSDKGRDSYEQYF.

The chain combines TRBV15 with TRBJ2-1; D gene unclear. V dropped 3 bases and J dropped 8 bases, with 5 bases sitting between them. Germline assignment: CDR1 LNHNV and CDR2 YYDKDF (reference sequence). The CDR3 length is 11 residues. CDR3 loop: CATSSRDEQFF. For the CDR3, the DNA is TGTGCCACCAGCAGTCGGGATGAGCAGTTCTTC.

The rearrangement joins TRBV6-1 to TRBJ1-6; D gene uncertain. Germline V gives CDR1 MNHNS, CDR2 SASEGT. This CDR3 comprises 15 residues. Trimming cost V 2 bases and J 2 bases, with 7 bases left between them. CDR3 sequence: CASSELGTYNSPLHF. As DNA, the CDR3 is TGTGCCAGCAGTGAACTCGGGACCTATAATTCACCCCTCCACTTT.